This T cell receptor (beta chain) was retrieved from a study of OX40 agonist ivuxolimab in advanced cancers. General study results and limits: Clones of CD4+ and CD8+ blood T cells grew by week 6 at doses of 0.1 to 3.0 mg/kg. The mean number of expanded clones was higher in CD8+ T cells than in CD4+.

From germline, CDR1 is ENHRY and CDR2 SYGVKD. The V gene lost 0 bases and the J gene lost 4 bases, with 10 bases spanning the gap. CDR3 length: 15 amino acids. This table comes from immunoSEQ multiplex PCR, and its TCRdb copy is limited to in-frame clones, with some not included. The sample gives 35,000 to 55,000 clones, around 94% of which show up once; approximately 9.9% is in the top ten. Notes on this clone: The antigen is undetermined.

The receptor was derived from an adult with an advanced solid tumor such as melanoma, head and neck, liver or kidney cancer. This chain uses TRBV10-3 with TRBJ1-5; possibly TRBD1 for D (5 bases). The sample in question was CD4+ or CD8+ T cells sorted from blood, obtained in a trial of the OX40 agonist ivuxolimab. CDR3 bases: TGTGCCATCAGTGAGTCGATGACAGCTAATCAGCCCCAGCATTTT. Translation gives CAISESMTANQPQHF.